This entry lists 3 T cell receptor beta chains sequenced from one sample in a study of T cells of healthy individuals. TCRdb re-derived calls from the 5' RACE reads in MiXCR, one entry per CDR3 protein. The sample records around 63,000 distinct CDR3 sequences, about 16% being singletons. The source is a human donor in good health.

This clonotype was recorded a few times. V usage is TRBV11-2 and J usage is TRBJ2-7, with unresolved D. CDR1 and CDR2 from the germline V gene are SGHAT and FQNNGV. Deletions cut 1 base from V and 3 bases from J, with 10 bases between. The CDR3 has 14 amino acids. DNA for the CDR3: TGTGCCAGCAGCTTAGGGGCTGGCATCTACGAGCAGTACTTC. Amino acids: CASSLGAGIYEQYF.

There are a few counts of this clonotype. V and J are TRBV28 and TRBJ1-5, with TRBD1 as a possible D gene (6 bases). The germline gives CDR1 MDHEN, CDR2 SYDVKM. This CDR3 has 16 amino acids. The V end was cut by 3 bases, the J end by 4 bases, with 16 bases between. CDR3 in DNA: TGTGCCAGCAGTTTCGAGGGGCAGGGGCTAAATCAGCCCCAGCATTTT. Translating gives CASSFEGQGLNQPQHF.

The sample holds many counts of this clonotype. DNA for the CDR3: TGCGCCAGCAGCTTATCCTTAGCGGGAGGGACTGACATTCAGTACTTC. Its translation is CASSLSLAGGTDIQYF. The V gene is TRBV5-1, the J gene TRBJ2-4, with 11 bases that match TRBD2. Germline V gene sequence: CDR1 SGHRS, CDR2 YFSETQ. This CDR3 is built from 16 residues. The ends lost 2 bases at V and 8 bases at J; junction bases unmatched: 9. Drawing the rest from reference TRBV5-1 and TRBJ2-4, the complete variable domain is KAGVTQTPRYLIKTRGQQVTLSCSPISGHRSVSWYQQTPGQGLQFLFEYFSETQRNKGNFPGRFSGRQFSNSRSEMNVSTLELGDSALYLCASSLSLAGGTDIQYFGAGTRLSVL.